A single sample gave rise to the 20 T cell receptor beta chains below, sequenced in a study of CD4 T cells in lung cancer (dated by TCRdb to the late 2010s). From the same resection, non-adjacent lung tissue was collected as far as possible from the malignant lesion, at a distance of at least 3 cm. The method behind the library was the immunoSEQ multiplex PCR assay. TCRdb stores this immuneACCESS table with in-frame sequences only. Part of the clones is absent; in the studies checked, under half of the shortfall reflects unresolved V genes, and no reason is known for the rest. In all, the sample holds about 10,000 clones, and about three fifths of those were seen once. The ten largest make up 15% of the sample. The sequenced sample consisted of normal lung tissue taken away from the tumor. Receptor source: a man in his 60s with non-small cell lung cancer.

By its share, this clone is medium-sized. The chain carries TRBV4-1 and TRBJ1-2; tentatively, D is TRBD1 (6 bases). Per germline, CDR1 MGHRA and CDR2 YSYEKL. This CDR3 is 16 amino acids long. Between the trimmed V and J ends, which lost 0 bases and 5 bases, there was a span of 16 bases. The CDR3 sequence: CASSQDNRAEAYGYTF. CDR3 sequence (DNA): TGCGCCAGCAGCCAAGATAACAGGGCCGAAGCTTATGGCTACACCTTC.

The V and J genes are TRBV21-1 and TRBJ2-2; the table calls TRBD1, which could not be checked here. TRBV21-1 is tagged as a pseudogene. This CDR3 comprises 15 residues. CDR3 bases: TGTGCCAGCACCTCCCCCGGACAGGGCACCGGGGAGCTGTTTTTT. Its translation is CASTSPGQGTGELFF.

This clone was observed a few times. This chain links TRBV6-1 with TRBJ1-1; a weak D match, TRBD1 (5 bases). V lost 5 bases, J lost 9 bases, and 10 bases lay in between. Germline-derived CDR1 and CDR2 are MNHNS and SASEGT. There are 11 residues in the CDR3. The CDR3 DNA reads as TGTGCCAGCAGTTCCGGGACTCAAGCTTTCTTT. As protein: CASSSGTQAFF.

V and J are TRBV6-4 and TRBJ1-2; D not certain. The CDR3 runs to 15 residues. V shed 0 bases and J shed 4 bases, with 12 bases lying between them. Germline CDR1 reads MRHNA; CDR2 reads SNTAGT. The DNA of the CDR3 is TGTGCCAGCAGTGACTCGACTGAGAGACCCTATGGCTACACCTTC. Translated, it gives CASSDSTERPYGYTF.

This clone came up once. V and J are TRBV9 and TRBJ2-3; 9 nucleotides line up with TRBD2. CDR3 length: 15 residues. Germline assignment: CDR1 SGDLS and CDR2 YYNGEE. Germline trimming cut 4 bases from V and 2 bases from J; bases unmatched to any gene: 5. The chain's CDR3 is CASSNLAGHTDTQYF. The CDR3 nucleotides read TGTGCCAGCAGCAATCTAGCGGGGCACACAGATACGCAGTATTTT.

The chain employs TRBV6-5 and TRBJ1-3; the D gene is possibly TRBD1 (5 bases). The V end was cut by 4 bases, the J end by 4 bases, with 17 bases between. In germline, CDR1 is MNHEY, CDR2 SVGAGI. The CDR3 runs 16 residues. The CDR3 loop is CASSSPRQPSGNTIYF. The CDR3 nucleotides are TGTGCCAGCAGTTCCCCGAGACAGCCCTCAGGAAACACCATATATTTT.

DNA of the CDR3: TGCGCCAGCAGGAGGACAGGGGCTGGAGAGACCCAGTACTTC. This translates into CASRRTGAGETQYF. The chain joins TRBV5-1 to TRBJ2-5, with 9 bases lining up with TRBD1. The CDR3 consists of 14 residues. Germline V gene lookup returns CDR1 SGHRS and CDR2 YFSETQ. J gave up 4 bases and V 5 bases, and 6 bases lay outside the gene matches.

The chain has TRBV11-2 and TRBJ2-5; D might be TRBD2 (6 bases). The CDR3 contains 14 residues. The germline V gene encodes CDR1 SGHAT and CDR2 FQNNGV. Trimming removed 5 bases from V and 3 bases from J, with 13 bases in between. This CDR3 is CASSPGTHKETQYF. For the CDR3, the DNA is TGTGCCAGCAGCCCAGGGACTCATAAAGAGACCCAGTACTTC.

This clone is classed as medium-sized. V usage is TRBV4-1 and J usage is TRBJ2-7; 8 positions match TRBD2. Germline trimming cut 5 bases from V and 6 bases from J; bases unmatched to any gene: 9. The CDR3 spans 14 residues. CDR1 and CDR2 (germline): MGHRA, YSYEKL. The CDR3 spells CASSVPGLVREQYF. In nucleotides, the CDR3 is TGCGCCAGCAGCGTACCGGGACTAGTCCGCGAGCAGTACTTC.

This clone was picked up a small number of times. This chain joins TRBV5-1 and TRBJ1-2; 7 bases are a match to TRBD1. The CDR3 length is 16 residues. V was clipped by 1 base and J by 3 bases; unmatched bases: 9. Germline V gene lookup returns CDR1 SGHRS and CDR2 YFSETQ. DNA of the CDR3: TGCGCCAGCAGCTTGACAGGGGCCCCCCGGGACTATGGCTACACCTTC. Amino acid sequence: CASSLTGAPRDYGYTF. The full variable domain, its missing parts supplied by reference TRBV5-1 and TRBJ1-2, is KAGVTQTPRYLIKTRGQQVTLSCSPISGHRSVSWYQQTPGQGLQFLFEYFSETQRNKGNFPGRFSGRQFSNSRSEMNVSTLELGDSALYLCASSLTGAPRDYGYTFGSGTRLTVV.

The chain employs TRBV18 and TRBJ1-2; D may be TRBD1 (6 bases). CDR3 length: 12 amino acids. Trimming stripped 3 bases from V and 9 bases from J, with 11 bases between. Germline V gives CDR1 KGHSH, CDR2 LQKENI. The CDR3 sequence is CASSPNRESYTF. DNA for the CDR3: TGTGCCAGCTCACCGAACAGGGAAAGCTACACCTTC.

The chain couples TRBV7-6 to TRBJ1-2; D might be TRBD1 (6 bases). The CDR3 extends over 15 amino acids. Trimming stripped 5 bases from V and 2 bases from J, with 15 bases between. Germline V gene data show CDR1 as SGHVS and CDR2 as FNYEAQ. CDR3 loop: CASSPTRRGNYGYTF. CDR3 bases: TGTGCCAGCAGCCCTACCCGCAGGGGCAACTATGGCTACACCTTC.

This clone turned up a few times. V and J are TRBV11-2 and TRBJ2-7, with 7 bases that match TRBD1. The CDR3 is 14 residues long. Germline V gene sequence: CDR1 SGHAT, CDR2 FQNNGV. V gave up 0 bases and J gave up 6 bases; unmatched junction bases: 5. This CDR3 reads CASSLDGTVREQYF. In nucleotides, the CDR3 is TGTGCCAGCAGCTTAGACGGGACAGTTCGCGAGCAGTACTTC. Full variable domain (rest looked up from reference TRBV11-2 and TRBJ2-7): EAGVAQSPRYKIIEKRQSVAFWCNPISGHATLYWYQQILGQGPKLLIQFQNNGVVDDSQLPKDRFSAERLKGVDSTLKIQPAKLEDSAVYLCASSLDGTVREQYFGPGTRLTVT.

This clone was counted only a few times. This chain links TRBV6-1 with TRBJ2-7, with 8 bases lining up with TRBD1. Germline CDR1 reads MNHNS; CDR2 reads SASEGT. This CDR3 comprises 15 residues. V gave up 6 bases and J gave up 3 bases; unmatched junction bases: 10. The CDR3 spells CASSARTGIHYEQYF. The CDR3 DNA reads as TGTGCCAGCAGCGCCCGGACAGGGATTCACTACGAGCAGTACTTC.

This rearrangement joins TRBV6-1 to TRBJ1-4, with TRBD1 as a possible D gene (5 bases). The CDR3 totals 12 residues. In germline, CDR1 is MNHNS, CDR2 SASEGT. V was cut by 3 bases and J by 11 bases, with 10 bases left in between. CDR3 in amino acids: CASSDGGIKLFF. DNA of the CDR3: TGTGCCAGCAGTGATGGGGGGATCAAACTGTTTTTT.

V gene TRBV19 combines with J gene TRBJ2-1, with TRBD2 as a possible D gene (6 bases). The V and J ends lost 5 bases and 4 bases respectively, with 15 bases between them. CDR1 is LNHDA, CDR2 SQIVND, per germline (reference sequence). This CDR3 region has 15 residues. This chain's CDR3 is CASSDRTNPYNEQFF. CDR3 DNA sequence: TGTGCCAGTAGTGACCGGACTAACCCATACAATGAGCAGTTCTTC.

The CDR3 DNA reads as TGTGCCAGCAGTTACAGGGAAACTGAAGCTTTCTTT. Translation: CASSYRETEAFF. The chain recombines TRBV9 with TRBJ1-1; the D gene is possibly TRBD1 (6 bases). V gave up 5 bases and J gave up 5 bases, with 10 bases separating them. CDR1 is SGDLS and CDR2 is YYNGEE in the germline V gene. The CDR3 is made up of 12 amino acids.

The chain combines TRBV10-2 with TRBJ1-1, with D perhaps matching TRBD1 (5 bases). Germline loops: CDR1 WSHSY, CDR2 SAAADI. V lost 5 bases and J 5 bases, leaving 15 bases between the germline ends. There are 14 residues in the CDR3. The CDR3 sequence: CASSKLGEETEAFF. As DNA, the CDR3 is TGCGCCAGCAGTAAATTAGGGGAGGAGACTGAAGCTTTCTTT.

The V and J genes are TRBV4-1 and TRBJ2-2, with a tentative D call TRBD1 (6 bases). The germline V gene encodes CDR1 MGHRA and CDR2 YSYEKL. V lost 0 bases, J lost 4 bases, and 12 bases lay in between. The CDR3 covers 16 residues. As DNA, the CDR3 is TGCGCCAGCAGCCAAGATCCGGACAGAGCCACCGGGGAGCTGTTTTTT. Its translation is CASSQDPDRATGELFF.

This clone was recorded once. The genes are TRBV28 and TRBJ2-7; 12 nucleotides agree with TRBD1. The germline CDR1 and CDR2 sequences are MDHEN and SYDVKM. With 4 bases clipped from V and 2 bases from J, the junction kept 9 bases outside the gene matches. The CDR3 spans 17 residues. The CDR3 DNA reads TGTGCCAGCAGTTCTTTCATGGGGACAGGGGGCACCTACGAGCAGTACTTC. Protein product: CASSSFMGTGGTYEQYF.